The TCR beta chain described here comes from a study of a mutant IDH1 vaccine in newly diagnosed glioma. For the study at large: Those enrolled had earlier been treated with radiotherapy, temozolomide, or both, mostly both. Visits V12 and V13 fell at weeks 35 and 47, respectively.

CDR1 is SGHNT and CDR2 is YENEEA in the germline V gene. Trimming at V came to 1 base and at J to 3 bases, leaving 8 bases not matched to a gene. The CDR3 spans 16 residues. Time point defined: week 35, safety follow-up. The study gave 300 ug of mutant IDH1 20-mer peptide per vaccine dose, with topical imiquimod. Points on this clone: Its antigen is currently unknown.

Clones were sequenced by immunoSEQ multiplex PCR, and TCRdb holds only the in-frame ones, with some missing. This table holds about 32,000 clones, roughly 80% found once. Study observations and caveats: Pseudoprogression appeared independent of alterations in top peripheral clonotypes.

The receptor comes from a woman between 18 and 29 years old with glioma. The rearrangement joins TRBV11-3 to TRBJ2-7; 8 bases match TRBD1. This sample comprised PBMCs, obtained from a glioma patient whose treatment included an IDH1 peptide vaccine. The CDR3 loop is CASSLGRETGVYEQYF. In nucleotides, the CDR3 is TGTGCCAGCAGCTTAGGGCGCGAGACAGGGGTCTACGAGCAGTACTTC.